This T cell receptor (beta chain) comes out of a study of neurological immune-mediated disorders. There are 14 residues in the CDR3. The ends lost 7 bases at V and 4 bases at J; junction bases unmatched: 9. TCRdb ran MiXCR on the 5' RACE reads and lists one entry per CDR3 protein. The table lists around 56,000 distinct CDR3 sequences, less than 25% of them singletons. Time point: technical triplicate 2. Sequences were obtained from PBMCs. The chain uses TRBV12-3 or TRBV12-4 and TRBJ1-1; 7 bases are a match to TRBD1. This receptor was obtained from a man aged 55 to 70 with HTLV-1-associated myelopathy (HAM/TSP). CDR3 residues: CASTLDRVGTEAFF. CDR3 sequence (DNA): TGTGCCAGCACCCTAGACAGGGTTGGCACTGAAGCTTTCTTT.